These T cell receptor beta chains were read from a single sample in a study of control samples from healthy donors and cancer patients. Profiled with immunoSEQ multiplex PCR; TCRdb holds only in-frame clones, not every one. The profile shows more than 10,000 clones, 85% to 95% of them singletons. The sample comprised PBMCs. The receptor set was obtained from an elderly man with lung cancer. CDR3s include the opening cysteine and the closing phenylalanine or tryptophan. Each record gives: J gene, D gene, V gene, CDR3 length, clone size, CDR3 DNA, CDR3 protein. D genes are given only for firm matches. A row's size may be missing; if present it is once, few, many or a size class.

TRBJ2-5 | TRBD2 | TRBV6-5 | 14 | NA | TGTGCCAGCAGTTACGGCGGGGGGCGAGAGACCCAGTACTTC | CASSYGGGRETQYF
TRBJ2-1 | NA | TRBV3-1/TRBV3-2 | 17 | NA | TGTGCCAGCAGCCAAAGCTTGATGGGACCTTCCTACAATGAGCAGTTCTTC | CASSQSLMGPSYNEQFF
TRBJ1-4 | NA | TRBV15 | 14 | NA | TGTGCCACCAGCAGAGGACAGATGGGTGAAAAACTGTTTTTT | CATSRGQMGEKLFF
TRBJ2-7 | TRBD1 | TRBV19 | 15 | NA | TGTGCCAGTAGTATGAGGTTAGGGACAGGGTACGAGCAGTACTTC | CASSMRLGTGYEQYF
TRBJ1-2 | NA | TRBV5-1 | 14 | NA | TGCGCCAGCAGCTTCCTCACAGGGAACTATGGCTACACCTTC | CASSFLTGNYGYTF
TRBJ1-1 | TRBD1 | TRBV5-1 | 15 | NA | TGCGCCAGCAGCTCGACAGGGGGACGGAACACTGAAGCTTTCTTT | CASSSTGGRNTEAFF
TRBJ2-5 | TRBD2 | TRBV5-5 | 14 | NA | TGTGCCAGCAGCCCGAGACTAGCGACAGAGACCCAGTACTTC | CASSPRLATETQYF
TRBJ2-3 | TRBD2 | TRBV7-2 | 16 | NA | TGTGCCAGCAGCCCTGGCGGGGGGCTGGGGACAGATACGCAGTATTTT | CASSPGGGLGTDTQYF
TRBJ1-4 | TRBD1 | TRBV6-2/TRBV6-3 | 16 | once | TGTGCCAGCAGCATAAGACAGGGGGCAACTAATGAAAAACTGTTTTTT | CASSIRQGATNEKLFF
TRBJ1-3 | TRBD1 | TRBV6-5 | 15 | NA | TGTGCCAGCAGCCTTAGAGGGGGCTATGGAAACACCATATATTTT | CASSLRGGYGNTIYF
TRBJ2-2 | NA | TRBV15 | 12 | NA | TGTGCCACCAGCATGACAGGCAGGGAGCTGTTTTTT | CATSMTGRELFF
TRBJ1-1 | NA | TRBV13 | 15 | NA | TGTGCCAGCAGCTTAGATTTGTACCGAGGCACTGAAGCTTTCTTT | CASSLDLYRGTEAFF
TRBJ1-2 | TRBD1 | TRBV27 | 16 | NA | TGTGCCAGCAGTTTCCGTGAGGGGGCTTCTGTGAATGGCTACACCTTC | CASSFREGASVNGYTF
TRBJ1-6 | NA | TRBV7-8 | 15 | NA | TGTGCCAGCAGCTGGGCAAGCTCCTATAATTCACCCCTCCACTTT | CASSWASSYNSPLHF
TRBJ2-7 | NA | TRBV7-9 | 15 | once | TGTGCCAGCAGGTACCCGGGACCGACAGCCTACGAGCAGTACTTC | CASRYPGPTAYEQYF
TRBJ1-1 | NA | TRBV19 | 14 | NA | TGTGCCAGTAGTATAAGGTGGGGGAGGACTGAAGCTTTCTTT | CASSIRWGRTEAFF
TRBJ1-2 | NA | TRBV5-6 | 14 | NA | TGTGCCAGCAGCTTGAGGCAGGGGATAGAAGGCTACACCTTC | CASSLRQGIEGYTF
TRBJ1-3 | NA | TRBV13 | 12 | NA | TGTGCCAGCAGCCTATCTGGAAACACCATATATTTT | CASSLSGNTIYF
TRBJ1-1 | NA | TRBV5-8 | 12 | once | TGTGCCAGCAGCCCGGCGGGCACTGAAGCTTTCTTT | CASSPAGTEAFF
TRBJ1-1 | TRBD1 | TRBV19 | 13 | NA | TGTGCCAGTAGCCAAGACGGACAGGGAGAAGCTTTCTTT | CASSQDGQGEAFF
TRBJ2-1 | TRBD2 | TRBV10-2 | 15 | NA | TGCGCCAGCGGCCCGGGACTAGCGGGGGTTGATGAGCAGTTCTTC | CASGPGLAGVDEQFF
TRBJ1-1 | NA | TRBV11-2 | 11 | NA | TGTGCCAGTTTCGGGGCCACTGAAGCTTTCTTT | CASFGATEAFF
TRBJ1-2 | NA | TRBV6-1 | 15 | NA | TGTGCCAGCAGTGAAGCGGGGACCGGACACTATGGCTACACCTTC | CASSEAGTGHYGYTF
TRBJ2-7 | TRBD1 | TRBV4-2 | 15 | once | TGTGCCAGCAGCCAAGAAGGGCAGGGGGCCTACGAGCAGTACTTC | CASSQEGQGAYEQYF
TRBJ1-4 | TRBD1 | TRBV19 | 15 | NA | TGTGCCAGTAGTATAGGAACAGGGGAAAATGAAAAACTGTTTTTT | CASSIGTGENEKLFF
TRBJ1-5 | NA | TRBV28 | 15 | once | TGTGCCAGCTTCAACCAGGGGCTCAGCAATCAGCCCCAGCATTTT | CASFNQGLSNQPQHF
TRBJ1-1 | NA | TRBV5-1 | 14 | NA | TGCGCCAGCAGCTTGCAGGGAGTCAACACTGAAGCTTTCTTT | CASSLQGVNTEAFF
TRBJ2-5 | NA | TRBV5-1 | 15 | NA | TGCGCCAGCAGCTTGGTTGCGGGATGGGGGGAGACCCAGTACTTC | CASSLVAGWGETQYF
TRBJ1-1 | NA | TRBV19 | 15 | NA | TGTGCCAGTAGTATACTTAAGGTCTCGAACACTGAAGCTTTCTTT | CASSILKVSNTEAFF
TRBJ2-3 | NA | TRBV5-6 | 13 | NA | TGTGCCAGCAGCTTGACAGGGACAGATACGCAGTATTTT | CASSLTGTDTQYF
TRBJ1-5 | NA | TRBV28 | 14 | NA | TGTGCCAGCAGTTTCGGGACCGATAATCAGCCCCAGCATTTT | CASSFGTDNQPQHF
TRBJ1-5 | TRBD1 | TRBV3-1/TRBV3-2 | 16 | NA | TGTGCCAGCAGCCACTCCGGGACAGGATCCAATCAGCCCCAGCATTTT | CASSHSGTGSNQPQHF
TRBJ2-5 | NA | TRBV29-1 | 12 | NA | TGCAGCGTCGGTGGAGCACAAGAGACCCAGTACTTC | CSVGGAQETQYF
TRBJ1-5 | TRBD1 | TRBV6-1 | 18 | NA | TGTGCCAGCAGTGAAGGGGGGACAGCTACTTATAGCAATCAGCCCCAGCATTTT | CASSEGGTATYSNQPQHF
TRBJ1-3 | NA | TRBV15 | 12 | once | TGTGCCACCAGCAGAGATTTAAACACCATATATTTT | CATSRDLNTIYF
TRBJ2-7 | TRBD2 | TRBV5-4 | 15 | NA | TGTGCCAGCAGCCCCGGGACGCCCGGGGGGTGGGAGCAGTACTTC | CASSPGTPGGWEQYF
TRBJ2-1 | NA | TRBV1 | 16 | NA | TGCACCAGCAGCCAACCACTAGCGGGGGGGCGAAATGAGCAGTTCTTC | CTSSQPLAGGRNEQFF
TRBJ2-5 | TRBD1 | TRBV7-9 | 14 | NA | TGTGCCAGCAGCCCGGGACAGGGTGCGGAGACCCAGTACTTC | CASSPGQGAETQYF
TRBJ2-5 | NA | TRBV5-4 | 14 | NA | TGTGCCAGCAGCTTAGCAGGTGCGGCAGAGACCCAGTACTTC | CASSLAGAAETQYF
TRBJ1-6 | NA | TRBV28 | 13 | NA | TGTGCCAGCAGTCTCGGGCCCCCACGGCCCCTCCACTTT | CASSLGPPRPLHF
TRBJ1-6 | NA | TRBV15 | 13 | few | TGTGCCACCAGCGGCAGGGTTAGATCACCCCTCCACTTT | CATSGRVRSPLHF
TRBJ2-7 | NA | TRBV5-1 | 16 | NA | TGCGCCAGCAGCTTGGCAGTAGGGTCCAGCTCCTACGAGCAGTACTTC | CASSLAVGSSSYEQYF
TRBJ1-1 | NA | TRBV28 | 15 | NA | TGTGCCAGCAGTCTAACGGGGGCGGGGAGGACTGAAGCTTTCTTT | CASSLTGAGRTEAFF
TRBJ2-1 | TRBD2 | TRBV9 | 19 | NA | TGTGCCAGCAGCGTAGGGCTAGCGGGGGGCCCGAGCTCCTACAATGAGCAGTTCTTC | CASSVGLAGGPSSYNEQFF
TRBJ1-1 | TRBD1 | TRBV28 | 18 | NA | TGTGCCAGCAGTTTATATCGGACAGGGGGTGCGATGAACACTGAAGCTTTCTTT | CASSLYRTGGAMNTEAFF
TRBJ1-6 | NA | TRBV19 | 16 | few | TGTGCCAGTAGCCGGGGGGAGAGCTCCTATAATTCACCCCTCCACTTT | CASSRGESSYNSPLHF
TRBJ1-5 | NA | TRBV19 | 13 | NA | TGTGCCAGTAGTATAGTGAACGGACAGCCCCAGCATTTT | CASSIVNGQPQHF